This TCR beta chain was profiled in a study of blood T cells in healthy people across ages. Worth noting for this clonotype: No conserved phenylalanine or tryptophan ends this CDR3, so it is likely a read error. No DNA is shown, since the ends of the CDR3 on it are uncertain; the CDR3 is the one TCRdb lists.

The germline V gene encodes CDR1 DFQATT and CDR2 SNEGSKA (reference sequence). From its first to its last residue, the CDR3 has 12 amino acids. It was with a sample-barcoded 5' primer and a J-beta primer mix that a second PCR of about 6 to 12 cycles was run. One entry per CDR3 protein results from TCRdb running MiXCR on the 5' RACE reads. The data show 590,000 or so distinct CDR3 sequences, approximately 30% seen once. The genes are TRBV20-1 and TRBJ1-2; the DNA was not used to check the table's D call, TRBD1. This receptor was obtained from a woman older than 75 in good health. The specimen sequenced was blood. The CDR3 spells CSTTDGGRGYTC.